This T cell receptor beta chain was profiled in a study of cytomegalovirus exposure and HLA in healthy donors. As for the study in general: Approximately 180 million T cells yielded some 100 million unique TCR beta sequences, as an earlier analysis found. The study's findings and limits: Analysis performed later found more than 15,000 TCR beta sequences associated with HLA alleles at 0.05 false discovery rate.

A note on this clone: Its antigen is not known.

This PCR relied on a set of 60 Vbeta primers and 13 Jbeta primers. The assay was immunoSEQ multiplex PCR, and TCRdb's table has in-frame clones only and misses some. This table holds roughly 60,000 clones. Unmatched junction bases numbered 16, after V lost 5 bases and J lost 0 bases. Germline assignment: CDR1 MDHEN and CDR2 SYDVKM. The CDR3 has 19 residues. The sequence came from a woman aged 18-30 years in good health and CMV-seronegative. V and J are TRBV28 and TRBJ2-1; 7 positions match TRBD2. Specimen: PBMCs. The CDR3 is CASSPWTSGGFSSYNEQFF. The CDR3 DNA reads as TGTGCCAGCAGTCCCTGGACTAGTGGCGGGTTTAGCTCCTACAATGAGCAGTTCTTC. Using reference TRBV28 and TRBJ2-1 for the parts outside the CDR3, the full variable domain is DVKVTQSSRYLVKRTGEKVFLECVQDMDHENMFWYRQDPGLGLRLIYFSYDVKMKEKGDIPEGYSVSREKKERFSLILESASTNQTSMYLCASSPWTSGGFSSYNEQFFGPGTRLTVL.